A selection of T cell receptor beta chains follows, all from one sample in a study of CD4 T cells in relation to SARS-CoV-2 and coronaviruses. Assay: immunoSEQ multiplex PCR; the TCRdb copy retains only in-frame clones and omits some. The table shows about 36,000 clones, with around 83% occurring only once. Their target antigens are unknown. Sequenced input: naive CD4+ T cells from PBMCs, cultured in vitro. The origin of the receptors is an adult with COVID-19. Both conserved end residues are part of each CDR3. Fields, in order: J gene, clone size, D gene, V gene, CDR3 DNA, CDR3 protein. The D gene is left open where the match is weak. A clone size is listed for some rows: how often the clone was seen (once, few, many), or a class if it is expanded.

TRBJ2-1 - TRBD1 TRBV20-1 TGCAGTGCTAGTTTGGACAGGGGTGTGCAGTTCTTC CSASLDRGVQFF
TRBJ2-3 - - TRBV6-5 TGTGCCAGCAGTCTTGGACAGCGCTCCACAGATACGCAGTATTTT CASSLGQRSTDTQYF
TRBJ2-3 once - TRBV6-1 TGTGCCAGCAGTGAAGGGCCCTCGACAGATACGCAGTATTTT CASSEGPSTDTQYF
TRBJ2-7 - - TRBV7-9 TGTGCCAGCAGCAACGTCAGATCCTACGAGCAGTACTTC CASSNVRSYEQYF
TRBJ2-7 - TRBD1 TRBV2 TGTGCCAGCACCAGGACAGGGGATAGCTCCTACGAGCAGTACTTC CASTRTGDSSYEQYF
TRBJ1-3 few - TRBV18 TGTGCCAGCTCACCTGTACAGGTCTCTGGAAACACCATATATTTT CASSPVQVSGNTIYF
TRBJ2-3 - TRBD2 TRBV6-4 TGTGCCAGCAGTGACGGGGCGGGAGGCACAGATACGCAGTATTTT CASSDGAGGTDTQYF
TRBJ1-3 - - TRBV18 TGTGCCAGCTCACCGACGAAGAGTGAGGGAAACACCATATATTTT CASSPTKSEGNTIYF
TRBJ2-2 - TRBD2 TRBV28 TGTGCCAGCAGTCTCCCCCAACTAGCGGGAGACACCGGGGAGCTGTTTTTT CASSLPQLAGDTGELFF
TRBJ2-7 - - TRBV12-3/TRBV12-4 TGTGCCAGCAGTTCTGGGGGCGAGCAGTACTTC CASSSGGEQYF
TRBJ1-2 few - TRBV4-2 TGTGCCAGCAGCCCGGACGGCCCAAGGGGCTACACCTTC CASSPDGPRGYTF
TRBJ2-7 - - TRBV14 TGTGCCAGCAGCCAAGGGGTCGGACGTATTAAATACGAGCAGTACTTC CASSQGVGRIKYEQYF
TRBJ2-3 - TRBD2 TRBV27 TGTGCCAGCAGTTTCCTAGCGGCTAGCACAGATACGCAGTATTTT CASSFLAASTDTQYF
TRBJ2-1 - TRBD2 TRBV5-1 TGCGCCAGCAGCTTGGAGCTAGCGGGAGGGCCCTCCTACAATGAGCAGTTCTTC CASSLELAGGPSYNEQFF
TRBJ1-3 - - TRBV7-3 TGTGCCAGCAGCTCCCCGGGGTCTGGAAACACCATATATTTT CASSSPGSGNTIYF
TRBJ2-2 - - TRBV11-3 TGTGCCAGCAGCTTAGGGCTGACGGGCTTCACCGGGGAGCTGTTTTTT CASSLGLTGFTGELFF
TRBJ2-5 - TRBD2 TRBV27 TGTGCCAGCAGTTTAGAGGCGGGAGTATGGGAGACCCAGTACTTC CASSLEAGVWETQYF
TRBJ2-5 - - TRBV6-5 TGTGCCAGCAGTAGGCAGAAAGAGACCCAGTACTTC CASSRQKETQYF
TRBJ2-3 - - TRBV15 TGTGCCACCAGCAGAGATCCCGGGAGCAGAGATACGCAGTATTTT CATSRDPGSRDTQYF
TRBJ1-1 - - TRBV18 TGTGCCAGCTCACCATCGGCGCCCCTTCCGAACACTGAAGCTTTCTTT CASSPSAPLPNTEAFF
TRBJ2-1 - - TRBV7-9 TGTGCCAGCAGCTTAGGACACTACAATGAGCAGTTCTTC CASSLGHYNEQFF
TRBJ2-3 - - TRBV5-4 TGTGCCAGCAGCCCCGCGGGCACAGATACGCAGTATTTT CASSPAGTDTQYF
TRBJ2-1 - - TRBV4-2 TGTGCCAGCAGCCTCCAGGGGACCTTAGTAGGGTCCTACAATGAGCAGTTCTTC CASSLQGTLVGSYNEQFF
TRBJ2-2 - TRBD2 TRBV27 TGTGCCAGCCGTCCTAGCGGGAGGGCCGTGGAGCTGTTTTTT CASRPSGRAVELFF
TRBJ2-7 - TRBD1 TRBV7-2 TGTGCCAGCAGCTTGACAGGGGGGAACGAGCAGTACTTC CASSLTGGNEQYF
TRBJ1-2 - - TRBV5-1 TGCGCCAGCAGCTTGGACAGTGACTATGGCTACACCTTC CASSLDSDYGYTF